This is a list of T cell receptor beta chains from one sample in a study of shared clonotypes between healthy human individuals. Generated by immunoSEQ multiplex PCR, the TCRdb table keeps only in-frame clones and is missing some. The sample holds hundreds of thousands of clones, 95% to 97% seen once. The sequenced sample consisted of naive CD8+ T cells sorted from blood. The receptors come from a woman in her twenties or thirties in good health. Each CDR3 is given with its conserved first and last residue. The order of the fields is clone size, D gene, V gene, J gene, CDR3 protein, CDR3 DNA. A D gene is named only where the DNA matches it firmly. Size tells how often a clone was seen (once, few, many) or the class of an expanded clone, and some rows leave it out.

>once|.|TRBV2|TRBJ2-1
CASSESSGSYNEQFF
TGTGCCAGCAGTGAGTCGAGCGGATCCTACAATGAGCAGTTCTTC
>.|TRBD1|TRBV19|TRBJ2-2
CASSIDLETGPTGELFF
TGTGCCAGTAGTATAGATCTAGAGACAGGGCCGACCGGGGAGCTGTTTTTT
>.|.|TRBV27|TRBJ2-2
CASSLGGARTTGELFF
TGTGCCAGCAGTTTGGGGGGGGCCAGGACTACCGGGGAGCTGTTTTTT
>.|TRBD1|TRBV4-1|TRBJ2-7
CASSQVDRGAYEQYF
TGCGCCAGCAGCCAAGTGGACAGGGGGGCCTACGAGCAGTACTTC
>.|.|TRBV6-5|TRBJ2-7
CASSYLSGTYEQYF
TGTGCCAGCAGTTACCTCTCCGGTACCTACGAGCAGTACTTC
>once|.|TRBV27|TRBJ2-5
CASSPLSWAGGQETQYF
TGTGCCAGCAGTCCCCTCTCTTGGGCAGGGGGGCAAGAGACCCAGTACTTC
>.|.|TRBV7-9|TRBJ2-5
CASSLSEYQETQYF
TGTGCCAGCAGCTTATCAGAGTACCAAGAGACCCAGTACTTC
>.|.|TRBV6-5|TRBJ2-7
CASSYSRRYEQYF
TGTGCCAGCAGTTACTCGCGCAGGTACGAGCAGTACTTC
>.|.|TRBV15|TRBJ1-2
CATSRDGDYGYTF
TGTGCCACCAGCAGGGACGGAGACTATGGCTACACCTTC
>.|.|TRBV20-1|TRBJ2-4
CSARDGDIQYF
TGCAGTGCTAGAGATGGGGACATTCAGTACTTC
>.|.|TRBV11-2|TRBJ2-4
CASSLDGTFLVQYF
TGTGCCAGCAGCCTAGACGGGACTTTCCTCGTTCAGTACTTC
>.|.|TRBV7-9|TRBJ1-1
CASSLDPPWFF
TGTGCCAGCAGCTTAGACCCCCCATGGTTCTTT
>.|.|TRBV27|TRBJ1-1
CASSPVPGYTEAFF
TGTGCCAGCAGTCCCGTCCCGGGATACACTGAAGCTTTCTTT
>.|.|TRBV4-1|TRBJ1-5
CASSQVREAGNQPQHF
TGCGCCAGCAGCCAAGTTCGGGAGGCGGGCAATCAGCCCCAGCATTTT
>.|.|TRBV6-1|TRBJ2-1
CASSELRNSYNEQFF
TGTGCCAGCAGTGAACTTCGGAACTCCTACAATGAGCAGTTCTTC
>.|.|TRBV6-1|TRBJ2-4
CASSEDWRLAKNIQYF
TGTGCCAGCAGTGAAGATTGGCGGCTAGCCAAAAACATTCAGTACTTC
>.|.|TRBV4-1|TRBJ2-5
CASSQKQGSQETQYF
TGCGCCAGCAGCCAAAAACAGGGATCACAAGAGACCCAGTACTTC
>.|.|TRBV10-1|TRBJ2-1
CASSDSGNEQFF
TGCGCCAGCAGTGATTCGGGCAATGAGCAGTTCTTC
>.|.|TRBV7-6|TRBJ1-2
CASSQAGLEGYTF
TGTGCCAGCAGCCAGGCAGGTCTGGAGGGCTACACCTTC
>.|.|TRBV6-1|TRBJ2-1
CASSELAGPYNEQFF
TGTGCCAGCAGTGAATTGGCAGGGCCCTACAATGAGCAGTTCTTC
>.|TRBD2|TRBV19|TRBJ2-3
CASTIAGVGTQYF
TGTGCCAGTACCATAGCGGGAGTGGGTACGCAGTATTTT
>.|TRBD1|TRBV15|TRBJ1-2
CATSRASGTVYGYTF
TGTGCCACCAGCAGAGCCTCCGGGACAGTCTATGGCTACACCTTC
>.|TRBD2|TRBV2|TRBJ2-1
CASSYIAGATYNEQFF
TGTGCCAGCAGTTATATAGCGGGAGCGACCTACAATGAGCAGTTCTTC
>.|TRBD2|TRBV19|TRBJ2-2
CASSIGSGDEGELFF
TGTGCCAGTAGTATAGGTAGCGGGGATGAGGGGGAGCTGTTTTTT
>once|TRBD2|TRBV28|TRBJ2-7
CASRPLDGLAVPAEQYF
TGTGCCAGCAGACCCCTTGACGGACTAGCGGTTCCTGCGGAGCAGTACTTC
>once|.|TRBV2|TRBJ2-4
CASRHLTYWDKNIQYF
TGTGCCAGCAGACATTTGACATACTGGGACAAAAACATTCAGTACTTC
>.|TRBD2|TRBV4-1|TRBJ2-1
CASSQVVSGLNEQFF
TGCGCCAGCAGCCAAGTAGTTAGCGGGTTGAATGAGCAGTTCTTC
>.|.|TRBV5-6|TRBJ2-1
CASSLAQQVEQFF
TGTGCCAGCAGCTTGGCACAGCAAGTTGAGCAGTTCTTC
>.|.|TRBV5-1|TRBJ2-1
CASRADKGSSYNEQFF
TGCGCCAGCAGGGCGGACAAGGGTAGCTCCTACAATGAGCAGTTCTTC
>.|.|TRBV28|TRBJ1-5
CASSRDGIHQPQHF
TGTGCCAGCAGTAGGGACGGGATTCATCAGCCCCAGCATTTT
>.|.|TRBV28|TRBJ2-2
CASSPPQGGTNTGELFF
TGTGCCAGCAGTCCCCCACAGGGAGGAACGAACACCGGGGAGCTGTTTTTT
>.|TRBD1|TRBV28|TRBJ2-7
CASSRGLYEQYF
TGTGCCAGTTCCAGGGGGCTGTACGAGCAGTACTTC
>once|TRBD1|TRBV5-6|TRBJ2-7
CASSSDRDPTYEQYF
TGTGCCAGCAGCTCCGACAGGGATCCCACCTACGAGCAGTACTTC
>.|.|TRBV19|TRBJ1-2
CASTRGGISNYGYTF
TGTGCCAGTACCCGTGGGGGCATCTCTAACTATGGCTACACCTTC
>.|TRBD2|TRBV28|TRBJ2-7
CASSLSGSGSYEQYF
TGTGCCAGCAGCCTAAGCGGGAGCGGTTCCTACGAGCAGTACTTC
>.|.|TRBV19|TRBJ1-5
CASSILPRSNQPQHF
TGTGCCAGTAGTATCCTCCCTCGGAGCAATCAGCCCCAGCATTTT
>.|TRBD1|TRBV28|TRBJ2-7
CASSSHGPTGTLEQYF
TGTGCCAGCAGTTCCCACGGCCCGACAGGGACGCTCGAGCAGTACTTC
>.|.|TRBV7-9|TRBJ1-5
CASSLGGNSNQPQHF
TGTGCCAGCAGCTTGGGCGGAAATAGCAATCAGCCCCAGCATTTT
>.|.|TRBV5-4|TRBJ1-1
CASVWGTEAFF
TGTGCCAGCGTCTGGGGTACTGAAGCTTTCTTT
>.|.|TRBV2|TRBJ2-7
CASRDLAYEQYF
TGTGCCAGCAGAGATCTCGCCTACGAGCAGTACTTC
>.|.|TRBV5-6|TRBJ1-1
CASSSDSQEAFF
TGTGCCAGCAGCTCCGACAGTCAGGAAGCTTTCTTT
>.|.|TRBV7-9|TRBJ2-7
CASSLAMGAIYEQYF
TGTGCCAGCAGCTTAGCGATGGGGGCTATCTACGAGCAGTACTTC
>.|.|TRBV5-1|TRBJ2-1
CASSFGGEQFF
TGCGCCAGCAGCTTTGGGGGTGAGCAGTTCTTC
>.|TRBD2|TRBV10-2|TRBJ2-7
CASRVLALSSYEQYF
TGCGCCAGCAGGGTACTAGCGTTAAGCTCCTACGAGCAGTACTTC
>.|.|TRBV11-2|TRBJ2-2
CASSLEFGDTGELFF
TGTGCCAGCAGCTTAGAATTCGGAGACACCGGGGAGCTGTTTTTT
>.|.|TRBV4-1|TRBJ2-2
CASSHFQGGTGELFF
TGCGCCAGCAGCCATTTTCAGGGAGGAACCGGGGAGCTGTTTTTT
>.|TRBD2|TRBV28|TRBJ2-3
CASSTLAGGGRGTDTQYF
TGTGCCAGCAGTACACTAGCGGGAGGAGGGCGGGGCACAGATACGCAGTATTTT
>.|.|TRBV28|TRBJ2-2
CASRKGAGELFF
TGTGCCAGCAGAAAGGGCGCCGGGGAGCTGTTTTTT
>.|TRBD2|TRBV27|TRBJ2-1
CASSFSTGGRAKNEQFF
TGTGCCAGCAGTTTCTCAACGGGCGGGAGGGCGAAAAATGAGCAGTTCTTC
>.|TRBD1|TRBV19|TRBJ1-5
CASSKQGAQPQHF
TGTGCCAGTAGTAAACAGGGGGCTCAGCCCCAGCATTTT
>once|.|TRBV5-4|TRBJ2-5
CASSLAGRVGETQYF
TGTGCCAGCAGCTTGGCGGGCAGGGTGGGAGAGACCCAGTACTTC
>.|.|TRBV6-6|TRBJ2-7
CASSYTRRGLAYEQYF
TGTGCCAGCAGTTATACCCGGAGGGGGTTAGCCTACGAGCAGTACTTC
>.|TRBD2|TRBV27|TRBJ2-1
CASSFTGFSGIYNEQFF
TGTGCCAGCAGTTTCACGGGTTTTAGCGGGATCTACAATGAGCAGTTCTTC
>.|.|TRBV10-2|TRBJ2-1
CASSESGTLEQFF
TGCGCCAGCAGTGAGTCTGGGACGCTTGAGCAGTTCTTC
>.|.|TRBV5-6|TRBJ2-4
CASSLEQGEGYF
TGTGCCAGCAGCTTGGAACAGGGGGAGGGTTACTTC
>once|.|TRBV7-2|TRBJ2-3
CASTLGGFSADTQYF
TGTGCCAGCACCCTCGGAGGGTTTAGCGCCGATACGCAGTATTTT
>.|TRBD2|TRBV7-6|TRBJ2-1
CASSSRALAGVHEQFF
TGTGCCAGCAGCTCCAGGGCACTAGCGGGAGTCCATGAGCAGTTCTTC